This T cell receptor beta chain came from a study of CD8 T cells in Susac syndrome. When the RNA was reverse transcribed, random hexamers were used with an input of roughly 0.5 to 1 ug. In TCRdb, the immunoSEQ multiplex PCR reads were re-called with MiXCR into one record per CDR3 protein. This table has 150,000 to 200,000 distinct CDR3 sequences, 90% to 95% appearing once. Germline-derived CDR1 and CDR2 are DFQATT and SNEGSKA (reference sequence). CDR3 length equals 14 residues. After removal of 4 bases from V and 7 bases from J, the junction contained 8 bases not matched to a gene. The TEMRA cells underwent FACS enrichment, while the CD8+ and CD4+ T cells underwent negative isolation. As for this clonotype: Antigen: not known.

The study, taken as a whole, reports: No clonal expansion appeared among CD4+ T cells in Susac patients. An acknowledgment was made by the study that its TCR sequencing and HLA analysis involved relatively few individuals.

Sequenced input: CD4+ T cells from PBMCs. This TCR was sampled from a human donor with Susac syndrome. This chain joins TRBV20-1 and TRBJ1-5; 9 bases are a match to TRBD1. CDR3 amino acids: CSATQGAAGQPQHF. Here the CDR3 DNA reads TGCAGTGCTACACAGGGGGCAGCGGGGCAGCCCCAGCATTTT.